This paragraph covers one T cell receptor (beta chain) sequence. What it binds is not known. Assay: immunoSEQ multiplex PCR; the TCRdb copy retains only in-frame clones and omits some. Of around 15,000 clones listed, 70% to 80% are singletons. The sample belongs to a study of OX40 agonist ivuxolimab in advanced cancers. Overall study findings and caveats: Certain nonresponding patients likewise had low normalized T-cell clonal expansion. Both CD4+ and CD8+ T cell populations in blood had undergone clonal expansion by week 6 at 0.1 to 3.0 mg/kg.

This TCR was recovered from an adult with an advanced solid tumor such as melanoma, head and neck, liver or kidney cancer. The material was CD4+ or CD8+ T cells sorted from blood, obtained in a trial of the OX40 agonist ivuxolimab.

The CDR3 bases are TGTGCCAGCAGCCAGGTCAGCTCCTACGAGCAGTACTTC. Protein product: CASSQVSSYEQYF. The chain is built from TRBV7-8 and TRBJ2-7; D is ambiguous. The length of the CDR3 is 13 residues. Germline V CDR1 and CDR2: SGHVS, FQNEAQ. The ends were cut back, 5 bases at V and 0 bases at J, with 8 bases in the middle.